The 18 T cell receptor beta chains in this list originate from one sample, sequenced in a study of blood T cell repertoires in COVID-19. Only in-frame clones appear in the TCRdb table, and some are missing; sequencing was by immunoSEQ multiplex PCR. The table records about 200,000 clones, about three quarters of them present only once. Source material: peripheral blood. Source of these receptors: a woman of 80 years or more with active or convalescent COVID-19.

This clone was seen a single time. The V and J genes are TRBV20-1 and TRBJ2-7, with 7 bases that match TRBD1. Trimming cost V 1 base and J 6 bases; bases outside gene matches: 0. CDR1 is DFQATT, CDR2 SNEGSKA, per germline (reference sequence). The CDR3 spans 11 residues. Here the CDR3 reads CSARGQGEQYF. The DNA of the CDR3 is TGCAGTGCTAGAGGACAGGGCGAGCAGTACTTC.

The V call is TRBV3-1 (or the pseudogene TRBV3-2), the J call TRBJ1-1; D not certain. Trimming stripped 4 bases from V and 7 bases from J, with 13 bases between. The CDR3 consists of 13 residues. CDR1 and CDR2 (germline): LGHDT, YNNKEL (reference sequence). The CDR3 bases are TGTGCCAGCAGCCTCATGACTGGCAGTGAAGCTTTCTTT. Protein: CASSLMTGSEAFF.

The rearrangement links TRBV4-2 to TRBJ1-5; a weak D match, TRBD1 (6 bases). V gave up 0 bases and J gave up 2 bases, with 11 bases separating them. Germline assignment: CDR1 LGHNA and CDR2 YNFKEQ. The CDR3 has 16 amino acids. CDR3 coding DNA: TGTGCCAGCAGCCAAGATTTAAAGGGGGGCAATCAGCCCCAGCATTTT. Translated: CASSQDLKGGNQPQHF.

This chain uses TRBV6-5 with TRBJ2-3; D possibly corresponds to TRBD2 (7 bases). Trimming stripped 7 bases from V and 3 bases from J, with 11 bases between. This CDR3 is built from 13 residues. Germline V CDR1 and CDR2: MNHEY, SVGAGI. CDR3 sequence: CASKGRGTDTQYF. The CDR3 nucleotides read TGTGCCAGCAAAGGGAGGGGGACAGATACGCAGTATTTT.

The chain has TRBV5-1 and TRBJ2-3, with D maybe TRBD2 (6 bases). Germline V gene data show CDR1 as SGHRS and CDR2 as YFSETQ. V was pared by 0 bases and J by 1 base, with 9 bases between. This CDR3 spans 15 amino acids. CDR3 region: CASSLVSSGTDTQYF. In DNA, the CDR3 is TGCGCCAGCAGCTTGGTTTCTAGCGGCACAGATACGCAGTATTTT.

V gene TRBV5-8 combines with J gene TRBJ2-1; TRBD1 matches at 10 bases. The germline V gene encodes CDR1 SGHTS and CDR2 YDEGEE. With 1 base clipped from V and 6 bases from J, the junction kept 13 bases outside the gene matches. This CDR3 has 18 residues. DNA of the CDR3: TGTGCCAGCAGCTTGCCCCTATCGACAGGGGGCATCGTCAATGAGCAGTTCTTC. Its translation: CASSLPLSTGGIVNEQFF. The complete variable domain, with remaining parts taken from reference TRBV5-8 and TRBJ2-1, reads EAGVTQSPTHLIKTRGQQATLRCSPISGHTSVYWYQQALGLGLQFLLWYDEGEERNRGNFPPRFSGRQFPNYSSELNVNALELEDSALYLCASSLPLSTGGIVNEQFFGPGTRLTVL.

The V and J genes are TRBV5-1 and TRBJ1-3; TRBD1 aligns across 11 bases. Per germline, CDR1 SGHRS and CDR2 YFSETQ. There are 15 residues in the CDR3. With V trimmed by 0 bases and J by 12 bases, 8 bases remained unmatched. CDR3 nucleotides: TGCGCCAGCAGCTTGGCCCAAGGACAGGGGGCTGGCATATATTTT. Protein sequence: CASSLAQGQGAGIYF.

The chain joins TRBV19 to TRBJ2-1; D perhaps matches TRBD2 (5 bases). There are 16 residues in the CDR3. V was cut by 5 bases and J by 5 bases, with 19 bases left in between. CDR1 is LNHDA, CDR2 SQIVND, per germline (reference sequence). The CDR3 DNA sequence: TGTGCCAGTAGTCCCCGTTCCGGGGTTAGCCACAATGAGCAGTTCTTC. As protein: CASSPRSGVSHNEQFF. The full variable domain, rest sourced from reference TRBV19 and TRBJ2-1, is DGGITQSPKYLFRKEGQNVTLSCEQNLNHDAMYWYRQDPGQGLRLIYYSQIVNDFQKGDIAEGYSVSREKKESFPLTVTSAQKNPTAFYLCASSPRSGVSHNEQFFGPGTRLTVL.

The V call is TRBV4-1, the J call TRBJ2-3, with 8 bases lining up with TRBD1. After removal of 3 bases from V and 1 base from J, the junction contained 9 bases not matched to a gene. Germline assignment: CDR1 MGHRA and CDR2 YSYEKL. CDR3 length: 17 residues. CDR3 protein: CASSHLNRGFRTDTQYF. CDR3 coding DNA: TGCGCCAGCAGCCACCTGAACAGGGGGTTTCGCACAGATACGCAGTATTTT.

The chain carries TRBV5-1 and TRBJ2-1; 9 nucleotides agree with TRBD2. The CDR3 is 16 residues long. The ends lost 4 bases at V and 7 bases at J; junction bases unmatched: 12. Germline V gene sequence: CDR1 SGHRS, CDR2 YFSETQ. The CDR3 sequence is CASSGPGGAGGNEQFF. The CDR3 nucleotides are TGCGCCAGCAGCGGACCCGGGGGAGCGGGGGGTAATGAGCAGTTCTTC.

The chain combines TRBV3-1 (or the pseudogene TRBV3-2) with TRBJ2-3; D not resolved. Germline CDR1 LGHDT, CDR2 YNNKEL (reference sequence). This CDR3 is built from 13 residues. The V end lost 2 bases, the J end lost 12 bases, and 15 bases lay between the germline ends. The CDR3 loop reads CASSQRPDLLQYF. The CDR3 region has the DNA TGTGCCAGCAGCCAACGCCCTGACTTGCTTCAGTATTTT.

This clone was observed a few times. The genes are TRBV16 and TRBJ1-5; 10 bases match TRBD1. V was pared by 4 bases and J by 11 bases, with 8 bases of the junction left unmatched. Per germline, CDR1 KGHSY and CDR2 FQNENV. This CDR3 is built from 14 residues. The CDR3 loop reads CASSRDRGPSAQHF. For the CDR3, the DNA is TGTGCCAGCAGCCGGGACAGGGGTCCCTCGGCCCAGCATTTT.

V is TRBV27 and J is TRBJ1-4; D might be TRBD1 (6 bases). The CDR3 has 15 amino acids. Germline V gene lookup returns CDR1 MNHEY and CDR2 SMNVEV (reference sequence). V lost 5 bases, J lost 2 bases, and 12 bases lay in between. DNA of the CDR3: TGTGCCAGCAGTCTAGCAGGGGCCACTAATGAAAAACTGTTTTTT. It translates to CASSLAGATNEKLFF.

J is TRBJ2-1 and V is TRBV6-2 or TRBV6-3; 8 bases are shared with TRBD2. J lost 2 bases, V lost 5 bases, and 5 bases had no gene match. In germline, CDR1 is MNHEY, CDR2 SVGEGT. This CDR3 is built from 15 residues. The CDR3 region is CASSAAGGAYNEQFF. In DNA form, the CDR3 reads TGTGCCAGCAGTGCCGCGGGGGGCGCCTACAATGAGCAGTTCTTC.

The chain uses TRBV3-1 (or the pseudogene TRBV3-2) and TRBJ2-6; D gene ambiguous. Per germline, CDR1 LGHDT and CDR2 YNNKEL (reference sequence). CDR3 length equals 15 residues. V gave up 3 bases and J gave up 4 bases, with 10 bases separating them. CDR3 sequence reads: CASSHRGYGANVLTF. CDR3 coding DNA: TGTGCCAGCAGCCATCGAGGTTACGGGGCCAACGTCCTGACTTTC.

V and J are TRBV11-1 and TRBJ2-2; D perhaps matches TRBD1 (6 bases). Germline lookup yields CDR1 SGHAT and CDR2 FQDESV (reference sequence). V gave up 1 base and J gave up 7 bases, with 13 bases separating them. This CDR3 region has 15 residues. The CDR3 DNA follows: TGTGCCAGCAGCTTAGGGGGGCTCTTACACGGGGAGCTGTTTTTT. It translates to CASSLGGLLHGELFF.

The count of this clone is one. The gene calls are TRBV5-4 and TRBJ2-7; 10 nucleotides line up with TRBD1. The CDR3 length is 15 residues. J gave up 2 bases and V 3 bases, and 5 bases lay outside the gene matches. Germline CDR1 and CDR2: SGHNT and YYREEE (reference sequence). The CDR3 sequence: CASSSGGQGAYEQYF. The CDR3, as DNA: TGTGCCAGCAGCTCCGGAGGACAGGGGGCCTACGAGCAGTACTTC. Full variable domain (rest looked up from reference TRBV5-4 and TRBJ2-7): ETGVTQSPTHLIKTRGQQVTLRCSSQSGHNTVSWYQQALGQGPQFIFQYYREEENGRGNFPPRFSGLQFPNYSSELNVNALELDDSALYLCASSSGGQGAYEQYFGPGTRLTVT.

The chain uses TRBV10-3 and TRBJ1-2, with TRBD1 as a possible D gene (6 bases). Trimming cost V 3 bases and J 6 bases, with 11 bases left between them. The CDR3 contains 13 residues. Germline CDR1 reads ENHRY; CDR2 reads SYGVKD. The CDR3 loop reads CAISDRGLHGYTF. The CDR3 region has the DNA TGTGCCATCAGTGACAGGGGTCTTCATGGCTACACCTTC.